This T cell receptor (beta chain) was identified in a study of PD-1 blockade in classical Hodgkin lymphoma. Overall study results and limits: Complete responders showed a baseline diversity that resembled the diversity of newly diagnosed patients. Compared with healthy donors, newly diagnosed patients reportedly showed lower baseline TCR diversity.

About this clone itself: Its antigen is undetermined.

CDR3 length: 15 amino acids. Germline values: CDR1 SGHVS, CDR2 FNYEAQ. The J segment lost 3 bases and the V segment lost 10 bases, leaving 4 bases of the junction unmatched. Measured with immunoSEQ multiplex PCR; TCRdb has only the in-frame clones, and not every one. The sample carries tens of thousands of clones, 75% to 95% recorded once. Time point meaning: cycle 4 day 1 (C4D1), after more than five weeks of nivolumab. The patients all showed relapse after autologous stem cell transplantation, while their brentuximab vedotin exposure varied. The study recorded best responses of complete response, partial response or progressive disease.

The chain couples TRBV7-6 to TRBJ2-2, with 14 bases aligning to TRBD2. The sequence was collected from a human donor with classical Hodgkin lymphoma. The sample here was peripheral blood mononuclear cells (PBMCs), taken before the fourth cycle of nivolumab. This chain's CDR3 is CATGLAGGYTGELFF. CDR3 nucleotides: TGTGCCACTGGACTAGCGGGGGGTTACACCGGGGAGCTGTTTTTT.